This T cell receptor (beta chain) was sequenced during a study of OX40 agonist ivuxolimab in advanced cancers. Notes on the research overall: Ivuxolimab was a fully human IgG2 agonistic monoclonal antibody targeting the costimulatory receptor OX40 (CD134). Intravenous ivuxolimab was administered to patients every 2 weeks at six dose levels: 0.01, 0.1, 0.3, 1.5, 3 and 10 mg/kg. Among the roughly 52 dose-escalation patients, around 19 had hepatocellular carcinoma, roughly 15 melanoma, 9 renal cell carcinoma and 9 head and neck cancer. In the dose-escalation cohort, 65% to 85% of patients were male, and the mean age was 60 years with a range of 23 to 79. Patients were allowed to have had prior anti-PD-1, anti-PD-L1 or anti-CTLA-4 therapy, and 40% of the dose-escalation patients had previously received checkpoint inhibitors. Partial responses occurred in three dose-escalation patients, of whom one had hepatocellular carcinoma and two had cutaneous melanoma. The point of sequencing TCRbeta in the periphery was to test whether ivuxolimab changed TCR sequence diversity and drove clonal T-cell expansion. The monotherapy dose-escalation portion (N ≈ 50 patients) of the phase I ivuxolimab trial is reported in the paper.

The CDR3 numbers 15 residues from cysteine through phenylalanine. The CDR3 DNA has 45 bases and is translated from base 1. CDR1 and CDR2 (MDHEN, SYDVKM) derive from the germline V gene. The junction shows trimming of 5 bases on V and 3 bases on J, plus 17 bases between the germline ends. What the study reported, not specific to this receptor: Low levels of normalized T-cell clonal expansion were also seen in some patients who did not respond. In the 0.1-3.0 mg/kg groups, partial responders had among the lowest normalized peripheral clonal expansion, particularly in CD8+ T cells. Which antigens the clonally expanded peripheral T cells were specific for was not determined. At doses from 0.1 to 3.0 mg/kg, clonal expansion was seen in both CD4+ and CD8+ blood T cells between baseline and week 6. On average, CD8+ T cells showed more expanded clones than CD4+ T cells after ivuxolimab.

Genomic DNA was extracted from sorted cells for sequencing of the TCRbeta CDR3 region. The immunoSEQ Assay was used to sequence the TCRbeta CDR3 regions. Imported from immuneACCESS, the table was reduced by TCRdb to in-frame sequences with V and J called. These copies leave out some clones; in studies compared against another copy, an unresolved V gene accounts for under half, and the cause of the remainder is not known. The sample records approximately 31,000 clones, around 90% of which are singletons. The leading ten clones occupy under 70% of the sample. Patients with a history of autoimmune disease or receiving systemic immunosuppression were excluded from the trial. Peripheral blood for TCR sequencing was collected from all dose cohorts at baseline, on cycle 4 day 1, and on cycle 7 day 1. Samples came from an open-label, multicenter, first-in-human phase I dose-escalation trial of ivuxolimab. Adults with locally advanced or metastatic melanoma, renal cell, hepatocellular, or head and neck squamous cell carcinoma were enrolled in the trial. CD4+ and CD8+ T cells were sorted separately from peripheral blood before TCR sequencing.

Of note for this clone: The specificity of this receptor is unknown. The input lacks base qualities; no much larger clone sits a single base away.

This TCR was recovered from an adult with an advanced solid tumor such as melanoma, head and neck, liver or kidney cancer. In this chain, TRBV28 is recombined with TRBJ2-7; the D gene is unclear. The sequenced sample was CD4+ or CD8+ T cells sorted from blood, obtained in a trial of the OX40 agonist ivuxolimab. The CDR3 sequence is CASSLYRYSGYEQYF. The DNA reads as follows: TGTGCCAGCAGTCTCTACAGATACTCTGGCTACGAGCAGTACTTC.